This is a list of T cell receptor beta chains from one sample in a study of liver allograft versus peripheral blood T cells. Via MiXCR, TCRdb re-called the reads, giving one row per CDR3 protein. The data hold around 12,000 distinct CDR3 sequences, with around 18% observed a single time. The receptors derive from a human patient who had a liver transplant. Certain T cells may be donor cells from the graft. Both conserved end residues are part of each CDR3. D genes are given only for firm matches. Some rows have no size entry. The others give once, few or many, or a class for an expanded clone.

D gene: TRBD1; V gene: TRBV30; J gene: TRBJ1-1; clone size: NA; CDR3 protein: CAWSRTGDHF; CDR3 DNA: TGTGCCTGGAGTCGGACAGGGGACCACTTT
D gene: TRBD1; V gene: TRBV10-3; J gene: TRBJ1-4; clone size: medium-sized; CDR3 protein: CAIRGTEREKLFF; CDR3 DNA: TGTGCCATCAGAGGGACAGAGAGAGAAAAACTGTTTTTT
D gene: NA; V gene: TRBV24-1; J gene: TRBJ2-5; clone size: NA; CDR3 protein: CATRDHQETQYF; CDR3 DNA: TGTGCCACCAGGGACCACCAAGAGACCCAGTACTTC
D gene: NA; V gene: TRBV18; J gene: TRBJ1-1; clone size: medium-sized; CDR3 protein: CASSPYRGGGNTEAFF; CDR3 DNA: TGTGCCAGCTCACCGTATCGGGGCGGGGGAAACACTGAAGCTTTCTTT
D gene: NA; V gene: TRBV6-5; J gene: TRBJ2-1; clone size: many; CDR3 protein: CASALGITYNEQFF; CDR3 DNA: TGTGCCAGCGCCTTAGGGATAACCTACAATGAGCAGTTCTTC
D gene: NA; V gene: TRBV10-3; J gene: TRBJ1-2; clone size: many; CDR3 protein: CAISDGGGYTF; CDR3 DNA: TGTGCCATCAGTGACGGCGGTGGCTACACCTTC
D gene: NA; V gene: TRBV19; J gene: TRBJ2-7; clone size: NA; CDR3 protein: CASSIKGPVTYEQYF; CDR3 DNA: TGTGCCAGTAGTATAAAGGGACCAGTCACCTACGAGCAGTACTTC
D gene: TRBD2; V gene: TRBV20-1; J gene: TRBJ2-1; clone size: few; CDR3 protein: CSAREGRGLAGSYNEQFF; CDR3 DNA: TGCAGTGCTAGAGAGGGCAGAGGGCTAGCGGGATCCTACAATGAGCAGTTCTTC
D gene: NA; V gene: TRBV5-5; J gene: TRBJ2-3; clone size: NA; CDR3 protein: CASSLLSGIGTDTQYF; CDR3 DNA: TGTGCCAGCAGCTTGTTGTCAGGGATAGGCACAGATACGCAGTATTTT
D gene: NA; V gene: TRBV24-1; J gene: TRBJ2-3; clone size: medium-sized; CDR3 protein: CATSEAAGRTDTQYF; CDR3 DNA: TGTGCCACCAGTGAAGCGGCAGGGAGAACAGATACGCAGTATTTT
D gene: NA; V gene: TRBV6-5; J gene: TRBJ1-4; clone size: many; CDR3 protein: CASKYTGWEEKLFF; CDR3 DNA: TGTGCCAGCAAATATACAGGGTGGGAAGAAAAACTGTTTTTT
D gene: NA; V gene: TRBV18; J gene: TRBJ1-1; clone size: medium-sized; CDR3 protein: CASSQSGRYTEAFF; CDR3 DNA: TGTGCCAGCTCACAATCCGGACGGTACACTGAAGCTTTCTTT
D gene: TRBD1; V gene: TRBV28; J gene: TRBJ1-4; clone size: medium-sized; CDR3 protein: CASSLAGGKKKLFF; CDR3 DNA: TGTGCCAGCAGTTTGGCAGGGGGGAAGAAAAAACTGTTTTTT
D gene: NA; V gene: TRBV27; J gene: TRBJ2-7; clone size: few; CDR3 protein: CASSPKWGRTYEQYF; CDR3 DNA: TGTGCCAGCAGTCCTAAGTGGGGGCGGACCTACGAGCAGTACTTC